One and the same sample provided the 30 T cell receptor beta chains below, sequenced in a study of shared clonotypes between healthy human individuals (TCRdb year 2020). Receptors were amplified or captured by the immunoSEQ multiplex PCR assay. TCRdb obtained this table from immuneACCESS and retained in-frame rearrangements with V and J assigned. These tables miss some clones; where compared with another copy, unresolved V genes account for less than half of the shortfall, and the remainder is unexplained. The sample table shows 2.5 million or so clones, and 85% to 95% are seen once. The ten largest clones take up more than 0.12% of the sample. Sequencing was performed on naive CD4+ T cells sorted from blood. Explained via the paper, the cell subset or site label denotes: CD45RA+ positively selected. These receptors were taken from a young man in good health.

This clone was recorded only once. The chain carries TRBV12-1 and TRBJ2-1. TRBV12-1 is recorded as a pseudogene. The CDR3 sequence is 18 residues long. Here the CDR3 DNA reads TGTGCCAGCAGCTTTGCGCGATGGGGGAGATTGTCCTACAATGAGCAGTTCTTC. Amino acids: CASSFARWGRLSYNEQFF.

This sequence joins TRBV9 and TRBJ2-1; perhaps TRBD2 as D (5 bases). V dropped 4 bases and J dropped 3 bases, with 17 bases sitting between them. The CDR3 runs to 16 residues. Germline V gene lookup returns CDR1 SGDLS and CDR2 YYNGEE. The CDR3: CASSLRAGGGYNEQFF. The CDR3 DNA follows: TGTGCCAGCAGCTTGAGGGCTGGAGGCGGCTACAATGAGCAGTTCTTC. Using reference TRBV9 and TRBJ2-1 for the parts outside the CDR3, the full variable domain is DSGVTQTPKHLITATGQRVTLRCSPRSGDLSVYWYQQSLDQGLQFLIQYYNGEERAKGNILERFSAQQFPDLHSELNLSSLELGDSALYFCASSLRAGGGYNEQFFGPGTRLTVL.

The chain has TRBV4-2 and TRBJ2-5; D unclear. Looked up from germline, CDR1 is LGHNA and CDR2 is YNFKEQ. The CDR3 totals 11 residues. Trimming removed 6 bases at V and 4 bases at J, with 6 bases between. CDR3 sequence (DNA): TGTGCCAGCAGGCTCGGAGAGACCCAGTACTTC. It encodes CASRLGETQYF.

The chain carries TRBV13 and TRBJ2-1; D is possibly TRBD1 or TRBD2 (5 bases each). The V end was cut by 5 bases, the J end by 2 bases, with 13 bases between. Germline V CDR1 and CDR2: PRHDT, FYEKMQ (reference sequence). The CDR3 length is 15 residues. The chain's CDR3 is CASSVLMGAYNEQFF. The CDR3 DNA reads as TGTGCCAGCAGCGTCCTGATGGGGGCCTACAATGAGCAGTTCTTC.

The chain has TRBV5-1 and TRBJ2-5, with TRBD2 identical over 8 bases. Germline CDR1 reads SGHRS; CDR2 reads YFSETQ. This CDR3 has 17 amino acids. V dropped 3 bases and J dropped 4; count of bases not matched to a gene: 14. CDR3 DNA: TGCGCCAGCAGCTCGGGGGGGAGGCCTAGCGGTGGAGAGACCCAGTACTTC. Protein: CASSSGGRPSGGETQYF.

This chain uses TRBV6-1 with TRBJ1-5; possible D gene TRBD1, 6 bases. The CDR3 spans 14 residues. V was trimmed by 3 bases and J by 7 bases, leaving 13 bases between them. Germline lookup yields CDR1 MNHNS and CDR2 SASEGT. CDR3 sequence (DNA): TGTGCCAGCAGTGACCGGGACACCTCCCAGCCCCAGCATTTT. It is translated as CASSDRDTSQPQHF.

The chain combines TRBV12-5 with TRBJ1-1; D not certain. Trimming shortened V by 2 bases and J by 6 bases, and 7 bases separated the two germline ends. This CDR3 has 12 residues. The germline V gene has CDR1 LGHNT and CDR2 FRNRAP. The CDR3 DNA sequence: TGTGCTAGTGGTTTGTATGTGCCTGAAGCTTTCTTT. It translates to CASGLYVPEAFF.

The chain uses TRBV10-3 and TRBJ2-7, with TRBD2 matching 7 bases. Looked up from germline, CDR1 is ENHRY and CDR2 is SYGVKD. Germline trimming cut 0 bases from V and 2 bases from J; bases unmatched to any gene: 4. This CDR3 has 15 amino acids. Here the CDR3 reads CAISESPAGTYEQYF. The DNA of the CDR3 is TGTGCCATCAGTGAGTCTCCAGCGGGAACCTACGAGCAGTACTTC.

This chain connects TRBV13 to TRBJ2-7; 12 nucleotides align to TRBD2. Germline lookup yields CDR1 PRHDT and CDR2 FYEKMQ (reference sequence). This CDR3 comprises 17 residues. J was trimmed by 4 bases and V by 0 bases; bases with no gene match: 7. The CDR3 sequence is CASSLGLAGGLSYEQYF. The CDR3 DNA is TGTGCCAGCAGCTTAGGACTAGCGGGAGGTTTATCTTACGAGCAGTACTTC.

In its sample, this clone was seen once. A junction boundary mismatches the germline segment, possibly from a read error. V gene TRBV6-1 combines with J gene TRBJ1-2, with D possibly being TRBD1 (6 bases). From germline, CDR1 is MNHNS and CDR2 SASEGT. The CDR3 is made up of 14 amino acids. CDR3 amino acids: CASSDLSRGANLGF. The CDR3 region has the DNA TGTGCCAGCAGCGACCTTTCGAGGGGGGCCAATCTCGGCTTC.

The chain recombines TRBV21-1 with TRBJ2-1; the table's D gene call, TRBD2, was not cross checked with the DNA. TRBV21-1 is a known pseudogene. The CDR3 extends over 17 amino acids. The CDR3 nucleotides are TGTGCCAGCAGCAAATTTGCGGGACTAGCCTCCTACAATGAGCAGTTCTTC. Protein: CASSKFAGLASYNEQFF.

The chain combines TRBV5-1 with TRBJ1-5; D possibly corresponds to TRBD1 (6 bases). Trimming cost V 0 bases and J 5 bases, with 15 bases left between them. Germline V lookup: CDR1 SGHRS, CDR2 YFSETQ. The CDR3 is 16 residues long. The DNA of the CDR3 is TGCGCCAGCAGCTTGGGAACAGGGAGCGGCGATCAGCCCCAGCATTTT. Translation: CASSLGTGSGDQPQHF.

The chain recombines TRBV7-9 with TRBJ2-3; 7 nucleotides agree with TRBD2. Trimming took 5 bases from V and 2 from J; bases not matched to a gene: 10. The CDR3 has 16 amino acids. Germline CDR1 and CDR2: SEHNR and FQNEAQ (reference sequence). DNA of the CDR3: TGTGCCAGCAGCACCCCCACCGGGACTAACACAGATACGCAGTATTTT. Translated: CASSTPTGTNTDTQYF.

This clone showed up just once. Other DNA sequences in the same sample also yield this CDR3. CDR3: CASSGDGIQYF. CDR3 in DNA: TGTGCCAGCTCAGGGGACGGAATTCAGTACTTC. The V call is TRBV2, the J call TRBJ2-4; the D gene is possibly TRBD1 (6 bases). CDR3 length: 11 amino acids. Between the trimmed V and J ends, which lost 8 bases and 10 bases, there was a span of 12 bases. Germline V lookup: CDR1 SNHLY, CDR2 FYNNEI.

The rearrangement uses TRBV7-9 and TRBJ2-5; 9 nucleotides agree with TRBD2. The closer fit of TRBJ2-7 to the DNA end suggests the J call may be wrong. The CDR3 covers 14 residues. CDR1 is SEHNR, CDR2 FQNEAQ, per germline (reference sequence). As DNA, the CDR3 is TGTGCCAGCAGCTCGACTAGCGGAGCCTACGAGCAGTACTTC. It specifies CASSSTSGAYEQYF.

The rearrangement joins TRBV5-1 to TRBJ2-4, with D perhaps TRBD2 (5 bases). V was pared by 5 bases and J by 4 bases, with 16 bases between. The CDR3 runs 15 residues. The germline CDR1 and CDR2 sequences are SGHRS and YFSETQ. The CDR3 spells CASSTAGIYKNIQYF. CDR3 in DNA: TGCGCCAGCAGTACGGCCGGGATTTATAAAAACATTCAGTACTTC.

The chain uses TRBV4-1 and TRBJ1-3, with TRBD1 identical over 9 bases. The V gene end was trimmed by 3 bases and the J gene end by 3 bases; junction bases not matched to a gene: 18. Germline values: CDR1 MGHRA, CDR2 YSYEKL. CDR3 length: 20 amino acids. The CDR3 DNA sequence: TGCGCCAGCAGCCACGGACGGGGGACAGGGTCGGTGACTGGTGGAAACACCATATATTTT. Encoded protein: CASSHGRGTGSVTGGNTIYF.

This clone was detected once. V is TRBV6-1 and J is TRBJ1-3; possible D gene TRBD1, 6 bases. Trimming stripped 8 bases from V and 0 bases from J, with 14 bases between. The CDR3 runs 15 residues. The germline V gene encodes CDR1 MNHNS and CDR2 SASEGT. The CDR3 bases are TGTGCCAGCGTGACAGGTCTCCTCTCTGGAAACACCATATATTTT. Amino acids: CASVTGLLSGNTIYF.

Details on this clone: The same CDR3 arises from other DNA sequences in this sample as well. J is TRBJ1-3 and V is TRBV2, with D unresolved. Germline V gives CDR1 SNHLY, CDR2 FYNNEI. The CDR3 covers 14 residues. With 3 bases removed from V and 0 bases from J, the gap between germline ends came to 6 bases. The chain's CDR3 is CASSDRDSGNTIYF. DNA of the CDR3: TGTGCCAGCAGTGACCGGGACTCTGGAAACACCATATATTTT.

The chain uses TRBV5-6 and TRBJ1-6; 10 bases align to TRBD1. J lost 13 bases, V lost 2 bases, and 9 bases had no gene match. This CDR3 has 15 amino acids. Germline values: CDR1 SGHDT, CDR2 YYEEEE. The CDR3 reads CASSFGDRGISPLHF. The CDR3 DNA is TGTGCCAGCAGCTTTGGGGACAGGGGTATCTCGCCCCTCCACTTT.

This sequence joins TRBV19 and TRBJ1-5; D not resolved. Germline CDR1 and CDR2: LNHDA and SQIVND (reference sequence). This CDR3 comprises 15 residues. Trimming removed 2 bases at V and 2 bases at J, with 10 bases between. CDR3 in amino acids: CASSIQSRGNQPQHF. The CDR3 DNA reads TGTGCCAGTAGTATACAATCAAGGGGCAATCAGCCCCAGCATTTT.

The chain is built from TRBV4-3 and TRBJ1-3, with no clear D. The CDR3 has 17 residues. The ends were cut back, 4 bases at V and 4 bases at J, with 20 bases in the middle. CDR1 is LGHNA and CDR2 is YSLEER in the germline V gene. The CDR3 is CASSPRYQVALGNTIYF. The CDR3 nucleotides read TGCGCCAGCAGCCCACGTTATCAAGTGGCGCTCGGAAACACCATATATTTT.

This chain joins TRBV5-1 and TRBJ2-5, with 7 bases lining up with TRBD1. The CDR3 extends over 14 amino acids. Germline V gene data show CDR1 as SGHRS and CDR2 as YFSETQ. The J segment lost 2 bases and the V segment lost 6 bases, leaving 7 bases of the junction unmatched. The CDR3 sequence: CASKTVGQQETQYF. For the CDR3, the DNA is TGCGCCAGCAAAACCGTGGGACAGCAAGAGACCCAGTACTTC.

The V and J genes are TRBV30 and TRBJ1-2; a weak D match, TRBD1 (5 bases). Trimming took off 7 bases at V and 4 bases at J, with 19 bases between the two ends. The CDR3 is 14 amino acids. Looked up from germline, CDR1 is GTSNPN and CDR2 is SVGIG (reference sequence). CDR3 DNA: TGTGCCTCGAACCTGGGGCGTTGGATCTATGGCTACACCTTC. It yields the protein CASNLGRWIYGYTF. The variable domain in full, with the rest retrieved from reference TRBV30 and TRBJ1-2, is SQTIHQWPATLVQPVGSPLSLECTVEGTSNPNLYWYRQAAGRGLQLLFYSVGIGQISSEVPQNLSASRPQDRQFILSSKKLLLSDSGFYLCASNLGRWIYGYTFGSGTRLTVV.

The genes are TRBV2 and TRBJ1-4, with D uncertain. The CDR3 totals 15 residues. Germline assignment: CDR1 SNHLY and CDR2 FYNNEI. Deletions cut 1 base from V and 5 bases from J, with 11 bases between. DNA for the CDR3: TGTGCCAGCAGTGAAGGACGGGTTCGGAATGAAAAACTGTTTTTT. Its protein product is CASSEGRVRNEKLFF.

The J gene is TRBJ1-1, the V gene TRBV6-5, with D perhaps matching TRBD1 (5 bases). This CDR3 has 12 amino acids. Germline values: CDR1 MNHEY, CDR2 SVGAGI. Trimming left V 7 bases short and J 6 bases short, with 12 bases between. The CDR3, as DNA: TGTGCCAGCAAGAGGGGTTCAGCTGAAGCTTTCTTT. Protein: CASKRGSAEAFF.

The chain joins TRBV30 to TRBJ2-6; D is undetermined. The CDR3 consists of 15 residues. The V gene's germline CDR1 is GTSNPN and CDR2 SVGIG (reference sequence). The V end was cut by 5 bases, the J end by 0 bases, with 11 bases between. CDR3 nucleotide sequence: TGTGCCTGGCGGAACTTCCGCTCTGGGGCCAACGTCCTGACTTTC. The encoded protein is CAWRNFRSGANVLTF.

The chain is built from TRBV19 and TRBJ1-6; no clear D. Germline V gives CDR1 LNHDA, CDR2 SQIVND (reference sequence). Trimming removed 3 bases at V and 4 bases at J, with 7 bases between. The CDR3 sequence is 14 residues long. The CDR3 loop is CASSIGVYNSPLHF. As DNA, the CDR3 is TGTGCCAGTAGTATCGGGGTATATAATTCACCCCTCCACTTT. Together with reference TRBV19 and TRBJ1-6, the CDR3 gives the full variable domain: DGGITQSPKYLFRKEGQNVTLSCEQNLNHDAMYWYRQDPGQGLRLIYYSQIVNDFQKGDIAEGYSVSREKKESFPLTVTSAQKNPTAFYLCASSIGVYNSPLHFGNGTRLTVT.

J is TRBJ2-5 and V is TRBV18; D might be TRBD2 (7 bases). This CDR3 spans 16 amino acids. Germline V gene sequence: CDR1 KGHSH, CDR2 LQKENI. V gave up 6 bases and J gave up 5 bases, with 22 bases separating them. CDR3 bases: TGTGCCAGCTCGGGGGGGACACCCATCCTGGGGGAGACCCAGTACTTC. Amino acid sequence: CASSGGTPILGETQYF.

The chain carries TRBV14 and TRBJ1-1; 10 positions agree with TRBD1. Germline CDR1 reads SGHDN; CDR2 reads FVKESK. Losses at the gene ends were 5 bases for V and 1 base for J; bases not matched to a gene: 4. The CDR3 totals 15 residues. DNA for the CDR3: TGTGCCAGCAGCTTGTGGACAGGGGGGAACACTGAAGCTTTCTTT. Residues: CASSLWTGGNTEAFF.